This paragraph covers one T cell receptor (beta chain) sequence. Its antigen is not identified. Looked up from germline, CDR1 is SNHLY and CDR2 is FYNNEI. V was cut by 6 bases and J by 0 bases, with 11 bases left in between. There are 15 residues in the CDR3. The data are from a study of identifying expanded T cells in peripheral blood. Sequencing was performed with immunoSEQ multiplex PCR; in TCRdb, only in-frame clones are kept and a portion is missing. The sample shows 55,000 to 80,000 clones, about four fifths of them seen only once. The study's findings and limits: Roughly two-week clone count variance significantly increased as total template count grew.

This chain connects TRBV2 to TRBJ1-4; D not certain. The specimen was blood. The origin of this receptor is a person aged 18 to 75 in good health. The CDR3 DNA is TGTGCCAGCAGAACCTCATCCGCAACTAATGAAAAACTGTTTTTT. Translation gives CASRTSSATNEKLFF.